This T cell receptor (beta chain) was sequenced during a study of cytomegalovirus exposure and HLA in healthy donors. V lost 3 bases and J lost 4, with 10 bases in between. The CDR3 sequence is 13 residues long. General study findings and limits: The study reported that TCR beta sequences accurately predicted HLA-A and HLA-B alleles in most subjects. Immune exposure data for these donors was limited to CMV serostatus. The listing of 150 to 200 TCR beta chains classed them as cytomegalovirus-associated.

Of note for this clone: Antigen unknown.

The PCR used 60 Vbeta and 13 Jbeta primers. Profiling relied on immunoSEQ multiplex PCR, and the TCRdb table lists in-frame clones only, not all of them. There are about 130,000 clones in the sample; over 80% occur only once, and roughly 1.2% lies in the top ten. This sequence joins TRBV23-1 and TRBJ2-7, with D uncertain. Being an ORF, TRBV23-1 has a function that is uncertain. The sequence was collected from a boy between 10 and 17 years old in good health and CMV-seronegative. Sequenced: PBMCs. The CDR3 DNA is TGCGCCAGCAGTCATTCACAGCCGTACGAGCAGTACTTC. This codes for CASSHSQPYEQYF.